One TCR beta chain is described in this entry. Its antigen is as yet unknown. Trimming left V 5 bases short and J 1 base short, with 6 bases between. The CDR3 is 14 amino acids. The V gene's germline CDR1 is SEHNR and CDR2 FQNEAQ (reference sequence). These data belong to a study of T cell repertoires in cytomegalovirus infection. In the study overall: Indications of both CMV infection and matching HLA type were provided by public TCR beta signatures.

TCRdb reprocessed the reads via MiXCR and lists one record per CDR3 protein. The table shows roughly 860,000 distinct CDR3 sequences, with roughly 33% occurring only once. Findings and caveats of the study: Summed frequency of public TCR beta families distinguished CMV carriers with the relevant HLA.

Material: cultured CD8+ T cells from PBMCs, obtained from culture after CMV antigen stimulation. The chain joins TRBV7-9 to TRBJ1-6, with no clear D. The source is a human donor in good health (CMV status not recorded). Some clones in this sample may be carry-over from other donors' samples. This chain's CDR3 is CASSRESYNSPLHF. The CDR3 DNA reads as TGTGCCAGCAGCCGAGAGTCCTATAATTCACCCCTCCACTTT.